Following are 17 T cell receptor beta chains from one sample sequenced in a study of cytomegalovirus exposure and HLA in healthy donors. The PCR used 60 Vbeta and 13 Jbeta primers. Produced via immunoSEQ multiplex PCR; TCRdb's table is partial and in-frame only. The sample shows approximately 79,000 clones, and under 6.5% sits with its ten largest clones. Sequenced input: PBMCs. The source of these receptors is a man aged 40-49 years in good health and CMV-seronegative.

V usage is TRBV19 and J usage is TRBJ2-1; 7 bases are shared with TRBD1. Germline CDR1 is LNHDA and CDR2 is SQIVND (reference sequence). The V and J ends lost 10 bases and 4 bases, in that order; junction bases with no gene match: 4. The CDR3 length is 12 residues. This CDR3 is CAIRDRYNEQFF. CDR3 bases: TGTGCCATTAGGGACAGATACAATGAGCAGTTCTTC.

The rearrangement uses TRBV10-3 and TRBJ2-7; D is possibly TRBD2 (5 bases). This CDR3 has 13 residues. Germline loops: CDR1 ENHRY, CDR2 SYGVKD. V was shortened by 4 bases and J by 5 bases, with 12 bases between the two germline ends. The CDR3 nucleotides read TGTGCCATCAGTGTTGGTTTGAGGGACGAGCAGTACTTC. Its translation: CAISVGLRDEQYF.

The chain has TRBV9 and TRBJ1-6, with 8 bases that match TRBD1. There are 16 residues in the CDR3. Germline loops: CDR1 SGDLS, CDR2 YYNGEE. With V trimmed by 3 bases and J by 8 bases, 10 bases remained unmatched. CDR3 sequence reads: CASSASGQAKDSPLHF. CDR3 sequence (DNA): TGTGCCAGCAGCGCGTCGGGACAGGCTAAAGATTCACCCCTCCACTTT.

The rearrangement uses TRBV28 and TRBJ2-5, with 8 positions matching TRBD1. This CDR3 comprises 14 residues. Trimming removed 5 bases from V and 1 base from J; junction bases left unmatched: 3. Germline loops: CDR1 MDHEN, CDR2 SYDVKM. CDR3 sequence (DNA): TGTGCCAGCAGTCCAGACAGGGGCCAAGAGACCCAGTACTTC. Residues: CASSPDRGQETQYF.

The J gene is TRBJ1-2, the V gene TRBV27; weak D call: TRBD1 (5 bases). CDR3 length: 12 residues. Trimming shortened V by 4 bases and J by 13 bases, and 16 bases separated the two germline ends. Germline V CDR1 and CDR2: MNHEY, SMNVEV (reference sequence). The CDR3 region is CASSSGQGRCTF. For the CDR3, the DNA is TGTGCCAGCAGTTCCGGGCAGGGAAGGTGCACCTTC.

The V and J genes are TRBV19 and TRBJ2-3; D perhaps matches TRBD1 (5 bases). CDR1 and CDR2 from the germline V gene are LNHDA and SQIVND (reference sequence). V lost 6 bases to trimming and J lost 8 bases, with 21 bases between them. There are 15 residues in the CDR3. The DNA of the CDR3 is TGTGCCAGTAGGGGCACCGGGCGGATGGGGCTTACGCAGTATTTT. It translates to CASRGTGRMGLTQYF.

Written as DNA, the CDR3 is TGTGCCAGCAGCTCACAGGGGTGGAAGACCCAGTACTTC. The encoded protein is CASSSQGWKTQYF. The chain combines TRBV7-2 with TRBJ2-5; TRBD1 agrees at 7 bases. Germline V gene sequence: CDR1 SGHTA, CDR2 FQGNSA. The CDR3 runs to 13 residues. J was trimmed by 6 bases and V by 4 bases; bases with no gene match: 5. Together with reference TRBV7-2 and TRBJ2-5, the CDR3 gives the full variable domain: GAGVSQSPSNKVTEKGKDVELRCDPISGHTALYWYRQSLGQGLEFLIYFQGNSAPDKSGLPSDRFSAERTGGSVSTLTIQRTQQEDSAVYLCASSSQGWKTQYFGPGTRLLVL.

The CDR3 nucleotides are TGTGCCTCAAGGCCCCGGGACAGGGACTACGAGCAGTACTTC. Residues: CASRPRDRDYEQYF. V and J are TRBV27 and TRBJ2-7, with 9 bases identical to TRBD1. The ends lost 11 bases at V and 3 bases at J; junction bases unmatched: 11. The germline CDR1 and CDR2 sequences are MNHEY and SMNVEV (reference sequence). This CDR3 comprises 14 residues.

CDR3 residues: CASSPVRTGNEQYF. The CDR3 DNA follows: TGTGCCAGCTCCCCCGTCCGGACAGGGAACGAGCAGTACTTC. The V gene is TRBV18, the J gene TRBJ2-7, with 8 bases matching TRBD1. V lost 6 bases, J lost 5 bases, and 9 bases stayed unmatched. This CDR3 spans 14 amino acids. The V gene's germline CDR1 is KGHSH and CDR2 LQKENI.

The DNA of the CDR3 is TGTGCCAGTAGTATTTCGGTTGCGGGAAGCACCGGGGAGCTGTTTTTT. Protein: CASSISVAGSTGELFF. The rearrangement joins TRBV19 to TRBJ2-2; possibly TRBD2 for D (6 bases). CDR3 length: 16 residues. CDR1 and CDR2 from the germline V gene are LNHDA and SQIVND (reference sequence). Between the trimmed V and J ends, which lost 3 bases and 4 bases, there was a span of 15 bases.

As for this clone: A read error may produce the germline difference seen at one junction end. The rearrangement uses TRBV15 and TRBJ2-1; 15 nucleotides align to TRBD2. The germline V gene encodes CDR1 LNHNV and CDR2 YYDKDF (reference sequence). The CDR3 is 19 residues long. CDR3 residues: CATSGEGTSGRTNYNEQFF. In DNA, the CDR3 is TGTGCCACCAGCGGAGAAGGGACTAGCGGGAGGACCAACTACAATGAGCAGTTCTTC.

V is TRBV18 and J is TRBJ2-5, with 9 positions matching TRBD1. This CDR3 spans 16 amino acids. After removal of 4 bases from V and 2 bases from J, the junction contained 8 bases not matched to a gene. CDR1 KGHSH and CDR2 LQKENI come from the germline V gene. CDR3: CASSRGQGRPQETQYF. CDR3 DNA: TGTGCCAGCTCACGTGGACAGGGGAGACCTCAAGAGACCCAGTACTTC. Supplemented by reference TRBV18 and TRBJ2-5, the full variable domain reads NAGVMQNPRHLVRRRGQEARLRCSPMKGHSHVYWYRQLPEEGLKFMVYLQKENIIDESGMPKERFSAEFPKEGPSILRIQQVVRGDSAAYFCASSRGQGRPQETQYFGPGTRLLVL.

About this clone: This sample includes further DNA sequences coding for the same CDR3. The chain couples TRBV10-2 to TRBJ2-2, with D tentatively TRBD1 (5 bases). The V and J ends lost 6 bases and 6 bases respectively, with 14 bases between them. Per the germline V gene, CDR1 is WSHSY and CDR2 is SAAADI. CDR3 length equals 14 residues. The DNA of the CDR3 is TGCGCCAGCAGGGGGCAGACCTCCTCCGGGGAGCTGTTTTTT. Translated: CASRGQTSSGELFF.

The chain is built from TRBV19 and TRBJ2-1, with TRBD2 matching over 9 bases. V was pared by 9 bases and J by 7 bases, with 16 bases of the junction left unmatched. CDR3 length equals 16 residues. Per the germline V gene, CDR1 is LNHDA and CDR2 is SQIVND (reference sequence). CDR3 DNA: TGTGCCAGCCGACACAAGGCGGGAGGGGGGTTAAATGAGCAGTTCTTC. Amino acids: CASRHKAGGGLNEQFF.

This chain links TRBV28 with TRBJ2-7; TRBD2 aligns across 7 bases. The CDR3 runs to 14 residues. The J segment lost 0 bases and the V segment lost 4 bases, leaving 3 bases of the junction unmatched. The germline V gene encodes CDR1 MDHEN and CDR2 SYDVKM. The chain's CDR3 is CASSYSSGSYEQYF. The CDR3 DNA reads TGTGCCAGCAGTTACTCTAGCGGCTCCTACGAGCAGTACTTC.

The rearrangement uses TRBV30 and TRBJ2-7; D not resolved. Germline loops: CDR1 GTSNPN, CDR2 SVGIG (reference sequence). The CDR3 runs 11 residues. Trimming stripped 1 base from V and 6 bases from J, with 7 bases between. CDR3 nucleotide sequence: TGTGCCTGGAGTGGAATCAGCGAGCAGTACTTC. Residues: CAWSGISEQYF.

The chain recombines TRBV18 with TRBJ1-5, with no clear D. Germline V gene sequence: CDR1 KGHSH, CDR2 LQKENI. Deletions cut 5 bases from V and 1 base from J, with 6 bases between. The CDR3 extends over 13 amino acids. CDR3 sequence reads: CASSGGSNQPQHF. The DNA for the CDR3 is TGTGCCAGCTCAGGAGGGAGCAATCAGCCCCAGCATTTT. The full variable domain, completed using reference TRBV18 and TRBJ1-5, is NAGVMQNPRHLVRRRGQEARLRCSPMKGHSHVYWYRQLPEEGLKFMVYLQKENIIDESGMPKERFSAEFPKEGPSILRIQQVVRGDSAAYFCASSGGSNQPQHFGDGTRLSIL.